The 15 T cell receptor beta chains reported below all come from one sample, sequenced in a study of post-analysis software for immune sequencing data. The study, taken as a whole, reports: About five TRBV segments occurring more often in patients than controls included TRBV5-6, TRBV5-1 and TRBV20-1.

Prepared libraries of TCR beta cDNA carried unique molecular identifiers. MiXCR, run by TCRdb on the PCR reads, gives a single entry per CDR3 protein. The sample has around 250,000 distinct CDR3 sequences; 35% to 40% are singletons. Their antigen targets remain unknown. Sequences were obtained from blood. The receptors originated from a girl between 5 and 17 years old with multiple sclerosis.

V gene TRBV13 combines with J gene TRBJ2-1; D possibly uses TRBD1 or TRBD2 (5 bases each). This CDR3 is 16 amino acids long. Trimming took off 3 bases at V and 5 bases at J, with 17 bases between the two ends. Germline CDR1 is PRHDT and CDR2 is FYEKMQ (reference sequence). The CDR3 is CASSFTLRVGDNEQFF. CDR3 in DNA: TGTGCCAGCAGCTTTACCCTAAGGGTGGGGGACAATGAGCAGTTCTTC. Using reference TRBV13 and TRBJ2-1 for the parts outside the CDR3, the full variable domain is AAGVIQSPRHLIKEKRETATLKCYPIPRHDTVYWYQQGPGQDPQFLISFYEKMQSDKGSIPDRFSAQQFSDYHSELNMSSLELGDSALYFCASSFTLRVGDNEQFFGPGTRLTVL.

The V call is TRBV28, the J call TRBJ1-1, with D uncertain. V was pared by 7 bases and J by 0 bases, with 12 bases between. The CDR3 length is 14 residues. In germline, CDR1 is MDHEN, CDR2 SYDVKM. In DNA, the CDR3 is TGTGCCAGCATCCGCAGCACGCTGAACACTGAAGCTTTCTTT. Translation gives CASIRSTLNTEAFF.

Details on this clonotype: A clone one base away is much larger, so this may be a read error. The CDR3 nucleotides are TGTGTCAGCAGTGAGGAAGGGGCGGCGGCAGGCTACACCTTC. Its protein is CVSSEEGAAAGYTF. The chain links TRBV25-1 to TRBJ1-2; weak D call: TRBD1 (5 bases). The germline V gene encodes CDR1 MGHDK and CDR2 SYGVNS. The CDR3 is made up of 14 amino acids.

This clonotype was counted many times. The chain links TRBV24-1 to TRBJ2-3; D is perhaps TRBD1 or TRBD2 (5 bases each). Germline V gene lookup returns CDR1 KGHDR and CDR2 SFDVKD. With 0 bases removed from V and 0 bases from J, the gap between germline ends came to 9 bases. This CDR3 has 16 residues. CDR3 DNA: TGTGCCACCAGTGATTTGCGGGACCCAAGCACAGATACGCAGTATTTT. It is translated as CATSDLRDPSTDTQYF.

The sample holds many counts of this clonotype. This chain connects TRBV12-3 or TRBV12-4 to TRBJ2-2; D is uncertain. Trimming cost V 1 base and J 6 bases, with 6 bases left between them. CDR3 length: 13 residues. The CDR3 protein is CASSLGSPGELFF. The CDR3 DNA reads TGTGCCAGCAGTTTAGGGTCCCCCGGGGAGCTGTTTTTT.

This clonotype was counted between two and nine times. A much larger clone lies one base from this, so it may be a read error. This sequence joins TRBV6-1 and TRBJ2-5; tentatively, D is TRBD1 (7 bases). CDR1 is MNHNS and CDR2 is SASEGT in the germline V gene. Trimming left V 3 bases short and J 9 bases short, with 26 bases between. CDR3 length equals 17 residues. The CDR3 spells CASSEPIRTGHGEAQYF. The CDR3 DNA is TGTGCCAGCAGTGAGCCTATTAGGACAGGCCATGGGGAGGCCCAGTACTTC.

The chain employs TRBV20-1 and TRBJ2-7; TRBD1 aligns across 8 bases. The CDR3 consists of 14 residues. Germline trimming cut 3 bases from V and 6 bases from J; bases unmatched to any gene: 10. Germline assignment: CDR1 DFQATT and CDR2 SNEGSKA (reference sequence). The CDR3 DNA reads TGCAGTGCTAGTGGGGGACAGGTTTTTGGCGAGCAGTACTTC. Its protein product is CSASGGQVFGEQYF.

The V and J genes are TRBV7-2 and TRBJ2-3; TRBD1 might be the D (5 bases). V lost 1 base, J lost 5 bases, and 7 bases lay in between. Germline loops: CDR1 SGHTA, CDR2 FQGNSA. The CDR3 loop spans 13 amino acids. For the CDR3, the DNA is TGTGCCAGCAGCTTAGGGCAGGGAGATACGCAGTATTTT. It translates to CASSLGQGDTQYF.

Of note for this clonotype: A much larger clone differs from this one at a single base, so this may be a read error. The chain has TRBV6-1 and TRBJ1-5; 8 positions agree with TRBD1. V shed 11 bases and J 4 bases; nucleotides not matched to a gene: 10. The germline CDR1 and CDR2 sequences are MNHNS and SASEGT. The CDR3 runs to 14 residues. CDR3 protein: CASLGGQVNQPQHF. The CDR3 coding sequence is TGTGCCTCCCTAGGGGGACAGGTAAATCAGCCCCAGCATTTT.

In its sample, this clonotype was seen a few times. The V gene is TRBV7-9, the J gene TRBJ2-1; 12 nucleotides line up with TRBD2. CDR1 is SEHNR, CDR2 FQNEAQ, per germline (reference sequence). The trim removed 4 bases at V and 1 base at J, leaving 11 bases unmatched. This CDR3 is built from 19 residues. CDR3 region: CASSSNALAGGRSYNEQFF. For the CDR3, the DNA is TGTGCCAGCAGCTCCAATGCGCTAGCGGGGGGGCGATCCTACAATGAGCAGTTCTTC. Full variable domain (missing parts from reference TRBV7-9 and TRBJ2-1): DTGVSQNPRHKITKRGQNVTFRCDPISEHNRLYWYRQTLGQGPEFLTYFQNEAQLEKSRLLSDRFSAERPKGSFSTLEIQRTEQGDSAMYLCASSSNALAGGRSYNEQFFGPGTRLTVL.

The table lists this clonotype with many counts. V usage is TRBV4-1 and J usage is TRBJ1-6; D uncertain. Germline assignment: CDR1 MGHRA and CDR2 YSYEKL. The V end was cut by 1 base, the J end by 10 bases, with 20 bases between. This CDR3 is 17 amino acids long. For the CDR3, the DNA is TGCGCCAGCAGCCAAGGTCCCGGGGTGGAATTAGGATCACCCCTCCACTTT. It yields the protein CASSQGPGVELGSPLHF.

This clonotype appeared a few times. CDR3 bases: TGCAGTGCTAGATCGTCTAGCGCCTCCTACAATGAGCAGTTCTTC. This sequence encodes CSARSSSASYNEQFF. V gene TRBV20-1 combines with J gene TRBJ2-1, with D maybe TRBD2 (6 bases). With 2 bases removed from V and 0 bases from J, the gap between germline ends came to 11 bases. Germline V CDR1 and CDR2: DFQATT, SNEGSKA (reference sequence). The CDR3 contains 15 residues.

The CDR3 spells CASSSTGAWNSPLHF. The CDR3 nucleotides are TGTGCCAGCAGCTCCACCGGGGCTTGGAATTCACCCCTCCACTTT. The chain recombines TRBV11-2 with TRBJ1-6; D might be TRBD1 (5 bases). The V end was cut by 4 bases, the J end by 7 bases, with 14 bases between. Germline V gives CDR1 SGHAT, CDR2 FQNNGV. The length of the CDR3 is 15 residues.

The chain links TRBV6-6 to TRBJ2-5; maybe TRBD2 (5 bases). Per the germline V gene, CDR1 is MNHNY and CDR2 is SVGAGI (reference sequence). V was trimmed by 6 bases and J by 11 bases, leaving 25 bases between them. The CDR3 contains 15 residues. The CDR3 loop is CASSYFRGRHNEQYF. The DNA for the CDR3 is TGTGCCAGCAGCTATTTTCGAGGGAGACACAATGAGCAGTACTTC.

This clonotype was recorded many times. The chain uses TRBV6-5 and TRBJ2-5; D is possibly TRBD2 (6 bases). This CDR3 comprises 14 residues. The ends were cut back, 6 bases at V and 13 bases at J, with 24 bases in the middle. From germline, CDR1 is MNHEY and CDR2 SVGAGI. The CDR3 reads CASSRNAAGNPPYF. The DNA of the CDR3 is TGTGCCAGCAGCCGGAACGCCGCGGGAAACCCACCGTACTTC.